A selection of T cell receptor beta chains follows, all from one sample in a study of radiation and T cells in renal cell carcinoma. This table comes from immunoSEQ multiplex PCR, and its TCRdb copy is limited to in-frame clones, with some not included. The sample yields tens of thousands of clones, approximately 86% seen once. The sequenced sample was blood, obtained from a patient whose treatment included radiotherapy and nephrectomy. The receptors come from a woman in her fifties or sixties with renal cell carcinoma. CDR3s include the opening cysteine and the closing phenylalanine or tryptophan. A D gene is named only where the DNA matches it firmly. Clone size is shown for a subset of rows, as once, few, many or a class of expanded clone.

>NA|TRBV5-8|TRBJ1-5|NA|15
CASSFDSRRHQPQHF
TGTGCCAGCAGCTTCGACAGCCGCCGCCATCAGCCCCAGCATTTT
>NA|TRBV4-3|TRBJ2-5|TRBD1|17
CASSPGGTGGALETQYF
TGCGCCAGCAGCCCCGGGGGGACAGGGGGCGCATTAGAGACCCAGTACTTC
>NA|TRBV7-8|TRBJ1-6|TRBD1|15
CASSRGQGSNSPLHF
TGTGCCAGCAGCCGCGGACAGGGAAGTAATTCACCCCTCCACTTT
>NA|TRBV6-5|TRBJ2-2|NA|12
CASNGGSGELFF
TGTGCCAGCAATGGGGGCTCCGGGGAGCTGTTTTTT
>NA|TRBV2|TRBJ1-5|NA|15
CASSAFGHSNQPQHF
TGTGCCAGCAGTGCCTTTGGGCACTCCAATCAGCCCCAGCATTTT
>NA|TRBV9|TRBJ2-7|NA|13
CASSVAQFTEQYF
TGTGCCAGCAGCGTAGCCCAATTCACCGAGCAGTACTTC
>NA|TRBV28|TRBJ2-7|TRBD1|14
CASKGQDSSYEQYF
TGTGCCAGCAAGGGACAGGATAGCTCCTACGAGCAGTACTTC
>once|TRBV7-2|TRBJ1-5|NA|13
CASSSLGGQPQHF
TGTGCCAGCAGCTCCCTGGGGGGACAGCCCCAGCATTTT
>NA|TRBV4-3|TRBJ1-5|NA|14
CASSDGDSNQPQHF
TGCGCCAGCAGCGACGGGGACAGCAATCAGCCCCAGCATTTT
>NA|TRBV11-3|TRBJ2-1|TRBD2|15
CASSLRTSGYNEQFF
TGTGCCAGCAGCTTAAGGACTAGCGGGTACAATGAGCAGTTCTTC
>once|TRBV5-1|TRBJ1-1|NA|15
CASSLEAGRGTEAFF
TGCGCCAGCAGCTTGGAGGCGGGTCGGGGCACTGAAGCTTTCTTT